One sample yielded the 9 T cell receptor beta chains listed below, sequenced in a study of control samples from healthy donors and cancer patients. Clones were read by immunoSEQ multiplex PCR, and TCRdb kept only the in-frame ones, dropping some. The table records about 75,000 clones, around four fifths of them present only once. The material sequenced was blood. These receptors were obtained from a man aged 50-60 years in good health.

This clone was recorded a few times. The chain carries TRBV2 and TRBJ2-2; D perhaps matches TRBD2 (6 bases). CDR1 SNHLY and CDR2 FYNNEI come from the germline V gene. V was cut by 7 bases and J by 2 bases, with 17 bases left in between. The CDR3 spans 16 residues. The CDR3 loop is CASTVMAGLNTGELFF. The CDR3 DNA is TGTGCCAGCACTGTAATGGCGGGGTTAAACACCGGGGAGCTGTTTTTT.

The rearrangement uses TRBV6-1 and TRBJ2-1; TRBD2 agrees at 10 bases. This CDR3 spans 20 amino acids. Germline V gene data show CDR1 as MNHNS and CDR2 as SASEGT. With 2 bases clipped from V and 9 bases from J, the junction kept 22 bases outside the gene matches. The CDR3 protein is CASSERWSGALAGLSSEQFF. Here the CDR3 DNA reads TGTGCCAGCAGTGAAAGATGGTCGGGGGCACTAGCGGGACTCAGTAGTGAGCAGTTCTTC.

V usage is TRBV7-2 and J usage is TRBJ2-5, with D maybe TRBD1 (6 bases). Deletions cut 5 bases from V and 0 bases from J, with 19 bases between. Per the germline V gene, CDR1 is SGHTA and CDR2 is FQGNSA. The CDR3 is made up of 17 amino acids. CDR3 amino acids: CASSGGQKGQYQETQYF. As DNA, the CDR3 is TGTGCCAGCAGCGGAGGACAGAAGGGCCAGTACCAAGAGACCCAGTACTTC.

The chain combines TRBV24-1 with TRBJ2-2, with D unresolved. There are 17 residues in the CDR3. The germline V gene has CDR1 KGHDR and CDR2 SFDVKD. V lost 2 bases and J 3 bases, leaving 15 bases between the germline ends. The CDR3 DNA reads TGTGCCACCAGTGATTCCAGTCGTGAGGCGCACACCGGGGAGCTGTTTTTT. Protein: CATSDSSREAHTGELFF.

This sequence joins TRBV7-2 and TRBJ2-2; TRBD2 matches at 8 bases. Trimming removed 0 bases from V and 2 bases from J; junction bases left unmatched: 8. Germline CDR1 and CDR2: SGHTA and FQGNSA. The CDR3 sequence is 18 residues long. This CDR3 is CASSLAGGGRSNTGELFF. The CDR3 coding sequence is TGTGCCAGCAGCTTAGCGGGTGGCGGGAGGAGTAACACCGGGGAGCTGTTTTTT.

This chain uses TRBV7-2 with TRBJ2-5; TRBD2 aligns across 8 bases. Losses at the gene ends were 3 bases for V and 4 bases for J; bases not matched to a gene: 7. The CDR3 consists of 15 residues. Germline V lookup: CDR1 SGHTA, CDR2 FQGNSA. For the CDR3, the DNA is TGTGCCAGCAGCTTTCCCCTGGCGGGAGGAGAGACCCAGTACTTC. Translating gives CASSFPLAGGETQYF.

The chain employs TRBV4-1 and TRBJ2-7, with 8 bases aligning to TRBD1. The junction had 0 bases not matched to a gene; V was cut back by 2 bases and J by 0 bases. Per germline, CDR1 MGHRA and CDR2 YSYEKL. The CDR3 loop spans 14 amino acids. CDR3 coding DNA: TGCGCCAGCAGCCAAACAGGGGGCTCCTACGAGCAGTACTTC. This encodes CASSQTGGSYEQYF.

V is TRBV27 and J is TRBJ2-2; TRBD1 matches at 8 bases. V lost 6 bases to trimming and J lost 4 bases; unmatched junction nucleotides: 10. The germline CDR1 and CDR2 sequences are MNHEY and SMNVEV (reference sequence). The CDR3 is made up of 16 amino acids. CDR3 amino acids: CASSWGTGFSTGELFF. The CDR3 DNA sequence: TGTGCCAGCAGCTGGGGGACAGGTTTTAGCACCGGGGAGCTGTTTTTT.

This chain connects TRBV6-5 to TRBJ2-5; no definite D call. CDR1 MNHEY and CDR2 SVGAGI come from the germline V gene. V shed 2 bases and J shed 1 base, with 8 bases lying between them. The CDR3 extends over 14 amino acids. The CDR3, as DNA: TGTGCCAGCAGTTACGCGGATTTCCAAGAGACCCAGTACTTC. This codes for CASSYADFQETQYF.